Given below is one T cell receptor beta chain in context. The data stem from a study of cytomegalovirus exposure and HLA in healthy donors. V gave up 5 bases and J gave up 2 bases, with 7 bases separating them. CDR3 size: 12 residues. Germline assignment: CDR1 SGHNT and CDR2 YYREEE (reference sequence). PCR used 60 Vbeta primers and 13 Jbeta primers. TCRdb keeps only in-frame clones here, not all; method: immunoSEQ multiplex PCR. This table has about 180,000 clones, about 80% appearing once. This chain joins TRBV5-4 and TRBJ1-1, with unresolved D. Sequenced material: PBMCs. This clonotype was obtained from a woman in her forties or fifties in good health and CMV-seropositive. DNA of the CDR3: TGTGCCAGCAGTTTTGTAAACACTGAAGCTTTCTTT. It codes for CASSFVNTEAFF.